This paragraph reports one TCR beta chain. This clone was seen a handful of times. No antigen is known for it. Base qualities are not provided; no much larger clone lies one nucleotide away. The sample is drawn from a study of blood T cell repertoires in COVID-19 (dated by TCRdb to about 2020). With regard to the full study: Samples from collaborators originated in the United States, Italy and Spain and spanned both the acute and convalescent phases of COVID-19. HLA class I and class II types, where available, came from metadata supplied by the sample provider rather than from assay-based typing. The repertoires were released in a freely available public database meant as a resource for research on the immune response to SARS-CoV-2. The prospective study material was composed of cDNA or gDNA derived from T cells, B-cell-depleted T cells, or PBMCs. Samples came from the ongoing ImmuneRACE study (first 160 participants) plus 1,254 subjects from 6 global collaborators. A de-identified subject ID, COVID-19 status, age in years and sex were almost always included in the sample metadata. Deeply sampled blood TCRbeta repertoires from subjects exposed to, actively infected with, or recovered from COVID-19 were included in the dataset. Results the study describes overall, beyond this receptor: The quantity of clinical and demographic metadata differed by source and by participant and was supplied without curation.

In Seattle, one collaborating source enrolled patients while the infection was active and tracked those patients longitudinally over the course of disease. Each collaborating institution followed its own protocols to collect whole blood in K2EDTA tubes. For TCRbeta analysis, collaborators shipped samples in one of three forms: frozen whole blood, isolated PBMCs, or DNA extracted from either of those sample types. Germline trimming amounts to 3 bases on V and 4 bases on J, with 5 as the count of junction bases outside the gene matches. CDR1 and CDR2 (SGHAT, FQNNGV) derive from the germline V gene. The CDR3 goes from the cysteine to the phenylalanine over 14 residues. Just the 42-base CDR3 DNA is kept, in frame starting at base 1. TCRbeta CDR3 regions were amplified from genomic DNA by means of the immunoSEQ Assay, a bias-controlled multiplex PCR. The original pipeline was this. The number of nucleated cells in each sample was estimated by amplification of reference gene primers within the assay. Sequence reads were collapsed and filtered to measure the absolute abundance of every unique TCRbeta CDR3 rearrangement. For each sample, productive Simpson clonality was calculated by taking the square root of Simpson's diversity index across productive rearrangements. TCRdb obtained this table from immuneACCESS and retained in-frame rearrangements with V and J assigned. These tables miss some clones; where compared with another copy, unresolved V genes account for less than half of the shortfall, and the remainder is unexplained. V and J calls and clone size are those listed in that table; D and trimming were worked out from the DNA. A total of around 300,000 clones appear in this sample, approximately 90% of them only once. Under 2% of the sample is in the top ten clones.

The origin of this receptor is a woman aged 25 to 45 with COVID-19, enrolled during active disease. Rearrangement joined TRBV11-2 to TRBJ2-7, with 8 bases matching TRBD1. The sample taken for sequencing was peripheral blood. The CDR3 protein: CASSFPGQVYEQYF. The bases read TGTGCCAGCAGCTTTCCGGGACAGGTTTACGAGCAGTACTTC. Beyond the CDR3, the reference TRBV11-2 and TRBJ2-7 genes provide the residues; the full variable domain reads: EAGVAQSPRYKIIEKRQSVAFWCNPISGHATLYWYQQILGQGPKLLIQFQNNGVVDDSQLPKDRFSAERLKGVDSTLKIQPAKLEDSAVYLCASSFPGQVYEQYFGPGTRLTVT.